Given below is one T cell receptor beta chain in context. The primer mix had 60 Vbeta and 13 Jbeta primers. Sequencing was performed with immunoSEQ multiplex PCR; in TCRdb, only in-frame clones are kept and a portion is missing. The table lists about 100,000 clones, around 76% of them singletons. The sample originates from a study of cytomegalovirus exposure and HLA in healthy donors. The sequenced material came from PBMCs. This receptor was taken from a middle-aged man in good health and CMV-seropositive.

The CDR3 DNA is TGTGCCAGCAGCTTACAGGGTTGGTATCAAGAGACCCAGTACTTC. Protein sequence: CASSLQGWYQETQYF. The chain has TRBV11-2 and TRBJ2-5; weak D call: TRBD1 (5 bases). The CDR3 runs 15 residues. Germline V CDR1 and CDR2: SGHAT, FQNNGV. The germline V and J ends were trimmed by 2 bases and 2 bases, with 12 bases remaining between them.